The clone carrying this T cell receptor beta chain has at least ten counts. The CDR3 consists of 13 residues. Germline V gene sequence: CDR1 MNHNS, CDR2 SASEGT. V was clipped by 3 bases and J by 5 bases, with 8 bases between them. In the original processing: Quantification of nucleated cells was approximated via reference gene primer amplification. The method was immunoSEQ multiplex PCR; TCRdb's version includes in-frame clones alone and lacks a portion of them. V and J calls and clone size are those listed in that table; D and trimming were worked out from the DNA. Among around 120,000 clones listed, about 90% were seen once. The sample comes from a study of blood T cell repertoires in COVID-19. Study in general: COVID-19 samples from acute and convalescent phases originated in the United States, Italy and Spain. Nucleic acid was either cDNA or gDNA, and it came from T cells, B-cell-depleted T cells, or PBMCs.

The chain joins TRBV6-1 to TRBJ2-1, with D possibly being TRBD1 (5 bases). Sequenced input: peripheral blood. The clonotype was recovered from a woman in her 70s with acute or convalescent COVID-19. The CDR3: CASSEQGHNEQFF. The DNA of the CDR3 is TGTGCCAGCAGTGAGCAGGGCCACAATGAGCAGTTCTTC.